One and the same sample provided the 26 T cell receptor beta chains below, sequenced in a study of human T cells and chemical hapten exposure. A single record per CDR3 protein comes from TCRdb applying MiXCR to the RACE reads. The sample has about 160,000 distinct CDR3 sequences; approximately 30% are singletons. Time point indicated: patch test 3, about 24 weeks after DPC sensitization. The treatment: therapeutic diphenylcyclopropenone sensitization with weekly scalp DPC. Material: whole blood, obtained in connection with sensitization to the hapten diphenylcyclopropenone (DPC). Every receptor here comes from a woman between 18 and 29 years old with alopecia areata. Some clones in this sample may be carry-over from other donors' samples.

The rearrangement uses TRBV6-7 and TRBJ2-3; D unresolved. TRBV6-7 is assigned to the ORF class and has an uncertain function. Trimming left V 0 bases short and J 2 bases short, with 3 bases between. The CDR3 runs to 13 residues. The CDR3 loop reads CASSYSHTDTQYF. The CDR3 DNA reads TGTGCCAGCAGTTACTCACACACAGATACGCAGTATTTT.

There are a few counts of this clonotype. The rearrangement joins TRBV6-5 to TRBJ2-2; D is uncertain. V was cut by 4 bases and J by 8 bases, with 20 bases left in between. Germline V CDR1 and CDR2: MNHEY, SVGAGI. CDR3 size: 16 residues. The DNA for the CDR3 is TGTGCCAGCAGTTCCCCCATGTTGGGATACGGAGGGGAGCTGTTTTTT. Amino acids: CASSSPMLGYGGELFF.

This clonotype has more than one count but fewer than ten. The chain is built from TRBV3-1 and TRBJ2-1; the D gene is possibly TRBD1 (5 bases). Trimming pared 4 bases from V and 2 bases from J, leaving 9 bases between. Germline CDR1 is LGHDT and CDR2 is YNNKEL (reference sequence). This CDR3 has 14 amino acids. CDR3 region: CASSPQVAYNEQFF. The CDR3, as DNA: TGTGCCAGCAGCCCACAGGTGGCCTACAATGAGCAGTTCTTC.

The chain combines TRBV5-1 with TRBJ1-5; TRBD1 matches 8 bases. Germline V lookup: CDR1 SGHRS, CDR2 YFSETQ. V shed 3 bases, J shed 0 bases, and the junction held 11 bases outside the gene matches. The CDR3 consists of 18 residues. CDR3: CASSSQGAPSYSNQPQHF. The CDR3 DNA reads TGCGCCAGCAGCTCCCAGGGGGCCCCTTCGTATAGCAATCAGCCCCAGCATTTT. The variable domain in full, with the rest retrieved from reference TRBV5-1 and TRBJ1-5, is KAGVTQTPRYLIKTRGQQVTLSCSPISGHRSVSWYQQTPGQGLQFLFEYFSETQRNKGNFPGRFSGRQFSNSRSEMNVSTLELGDSALYLCASSSQGAPSYSNQPQHFGDGTRLSIL.

This clonotype has just a few counts. V is TRBV6-5 and J is TRBJ2-3, with D possibly called TRBD1 or TRBD2 (6 bases each). Between the trimmed V and J ends, which lost 4 bases and 4 bases, there was a span of 9 bases. Per germline, CDR1 MNHEY and CDR2 SVGAGI. The CDR3 is 13 amino acids. The CDR3 sequence is CASSLGGSDTQYF. The CDR3, as DNA: TGTGCCAGCAGTTTGGGGGGCTCAGATACGCAGTATTTT.

In its sample, this clonotype was seen a few times. The chain joins TRBV5-1 to TRBJ2-1; 8 bases agree with TRBD1. V shed 3 bases, J shed 3 bases, and the junction held 8 bases outside the gene matches. CDR3 size: 16 residues. CDR1 and CDR2 (germline): SGHRS, YFSETQ. Here the CDR3 DNA reads TGCGCCAGCAGCTCCCTCCGGGACAGGAGCTACAATGAGCAGTTCTTC. This gives the protein CASSSLRDRSYNEQFF. The variable domain in full, with the rest retrieved from reference TRBV5-1 and TRBJ2-1, is KAGVTQTPRYLIKTRGQQVTLSCSPISGHRSVSWYQQTPGQGLQFLFEYFSETQRNKGNFPGRFSGRQFSNSRSEMNVSTLELGDSALYLCASSSLRDRSYNEQFFGPGTRLTVL.

CDR3 DNA: TGTGCCAGCAGAAAGACCGTTGAGCAGTTCTTC. It codes for CASRKTVEQFF. The chain joins TRBV7-8 to TRBJ2-1; D is unclear. CDR3 length: 11 amino acids. Germline V gene sequence: CDR1 SGHVS, CDR2 FQNEAQ. V was cut by 6 bases and J by 9 bases, with 9 bases left in between.

The chain has TRBV7-2 and TRBJ2-5; D is undetermined. CDR1 and CDR2 (germline): SGHTA, FQGNSA. The CDR3 has 13 amino acids. With 3 bases removed from V and 5 bases from J, the gap between germline ends came to 10 bases. As DNA, the CDR3 is TGTGCCAGCAGCTTTGACTCTGGGGAGACCCAGTACTTC. Translation gives CASSFDSGETQYF.

The chain carries TRBV7-3 and TRBJ1-1; maybe TRBD1 (6 bases). The length of the CDR3 is 14 residues. Trimming took 5 bases from V and 1 from J, leaving 11 bases between them. The germline CDR1 and CDR2 sequences are SGHTA and FQGTGA. For the CDR3, the DNA is TGTGCCAGCAGCCAAGGACAGTGGAACACTGAAGCTTTCTTT. It specifies CASSQGQWNTEAFF.

This clonotype was counted only a few times. This sequence joins TRBV12-3 or TRBV12-4 and TRBJ2-7, with D maybe TRBD2 (6 bases). This CDR3 has 14 residues. The V gene lost 3 bases and the J gene lost 7 bases, with 16 bases spanning the gap. The CDR3 protein is CASSFGGRVGEQYF. CDR3 DNA sequence: TGTGCCAGCAGTTTCGGGGGTCGGGTGGGGGAGCAGTACTTC.

The chain joins TRBV20-1 to TRBJ2-2; tentative D call: TRBD2 (5 bases). Germline assignment: CDR1 DFQATT and CDR2 SNEGSKA (reference sequence). This CDR3 comprises 15 residues. Trimming took off 5 bases at V and 5 bases at J, with 18 bases between the two ends. This CDR3 reads CSARFPGMSTGELFF. DNA of the CDR3: TGCAGTGCTCGATTTCCGGGGATGTCGACCGGGGAGCTGTTTTTT.

This clonotype was counted between two and nine times. The V call is TRBV15, the J call TRBJ1-1; TRBD1 aligns across 9 bases. The CDR3 has 17 residues. Germline CDR1 and CDR2: LNHNV and YYDKDF (reference sequence). V shed 1 base and J 0 bases; nucleotides not matched to a gene: 6. The CDR3 here is CATSRGGTGLVNTEAFF. Written as DNA, the CDR3 is TGTGCCACCAGCAGAGGGGGGACAGGGTTGGTGAACACTGAAGCTTTCTTT.

This sequence joins TRBV6-5 and TRBJ1-6; TRBD1 matches 10 bases. Germline V CDR1 and CDR2: MNHEY, SVGAGI. The CDR3 has 16 residues. Germline trimming cut 0 bases from V and 5 bases from J; bases unmatched to any gene: 1. CDR3 protein: CASSYSGTGDNSPLHF. Written as DNA, the CDR3 is TGTGCCAGCAGTTACTCTGGGACAGGGGATAATTCACCCCTCCACTTT.

This clonotype has a single count. The chain is built from TRBV29-1 and TRBJ2-2; tentatively, D is TRBD2 (6 bases). CDR1 is SQVTM and CDR2 is ANQGSEA in the germline V gene. This CDR3 contains 12 residues. The CDR3, as DNA: TGCTCGTTCGGGGGAAACACCGGGGAGCTGTTTTTT. This translates into CSFGGNTGELFF.

The genes are TRBV23-1 and TRBJ2-1; TRBD2 aligns across 8 bases. TRBV23-1 is classed as an ORF, of uncertain function. Unmatched junction bases numbered 7, after V lost 4 bases and J lost 2 bases. The CDR3 is 16 amino acids. Here the CDR3 reads CASSPGAGVAYNEQFF. In nucleotides, the CDR3 is TGCGCCAGCAGTCCCGGAGCGGGAGTAGCCTACAATGAGCAGTTCTTC.

CDR3 sequence (DNA): TGTGCCAGCAGCCCGACTAGCCCTCTAAACATTCAGTACTTC. It yields the protein CASSPTSPLNIQYF. The V and J genes are TRBV7-2 and TRBJ2-4; 7 bases agree with TRBD2. The CDR3 is 14 residues long. Germline CDR1 reads SGHTA; CDR2 reads FQGNSA. Losses at the gene ends were 5 bases for V and 6 bases for J; bases not matched to a gene: 7.

This chain uses TRBV7-6 with TRBJ2-1; weak D call: TRBD2 (6 bases). Germline V gene sequence: CDR1 SGHVS, CDR2 FNYEAQ. V gave up 1 base and J gave up 10 bases, with 14 bases separating them. The CDR3 is made up of 14 amino acids. This CDR3 reads CASSLVATSTEQFF. CDR3 nucleotides: TGTGCCAGCAGCTTAGTCGCGACTAGTACAGAGCAGTTCTTC.

This clonotype was picked up a small number of times. This sequence joins TRBV5-1 and TRBJ2-6, with a possible D match to TRBD1 (6 bases). Germline lookup yields CDR1 SGHRS and CDR2 YFSETQ. Trimming left V 4 bases short and J 2 bases short, with 13 bases between. The CDR3 extends over 16 amino acids. The CDR3 DNA is TGCGCCAGCAGCCCGATAACAGGGACTGGGGCCAACGTCCTGACTTTC. Translated, it gives CASSPITGTGANVLTF.

This clonotype was seen a handful of times. The V call is TRBV3-1, the J call TRBJ2-1; 9 nucleotides line up with TRBD2. Trimming took 6 bases from V and 10 from J; bases not matched to a gene: 10. The CDR3 contains 14 residues. The V gene's germline CDR1 is LGHDT and CDR2 YNNKEL (reference sequence). The chain's CDR3 is CASSSASGVIEQFF. CDR3 DNA sequence: TGTGCCAGCAGTTCGGCTAGCGGGGTAATAGAGCAGTTCTTC.

This clonotype has a handful of counts. V is TRBV2 and J is TRBJ1-2; D is undetermined. The CDR3 sequence is 13 residues long. Germline lookup yields CDR1 SNHLY and CDR2 FYNNEI. V lost 4 bases, J lost 7 bases, and 13 bases lay in between. Here the CDR3 DNA reads TGTGCCAGCAGTGGGCGTGTGTCCGGTGGCTACACCTTC. It translates to CASSGRVSGGYTF.

The V call is TRBV6-5, the J call TRBJ2-2, with 8 nucleotides matching TRBD2. The CDR3 is 15 amino acids. CDR1 is MNHEY, CDR2 SVGAGI, per germline. The J segment lost 7 bases and the V segment lost 1 base, leaving 5 bases of the junction unmatched. CDR3 in DNA: TGTGCCAGCAGTTACTTCGGGAGGGCCGGCGGGGAGCTGTTTTTT. It codes for CASSYFGRAGGELFF.

This clonotype has a handful of counts. This chain links TRBV7-2 with TRBJ2-1, with TRBD2 matching over 12 bases. V lost 5 bases to trimming and J lost 4 bases; unmatched junction nucleotides: 12. The germline V gene encodes CDR1 SGHTA and CDR2 FQGNSA. The CDR3 has 18 residues. CDR3 nucleotide sequence: TGTGCCAGCAGCACCCGGACTAGCGGGGCAGGGGGGTACAATGAGCAGTTCTTC. It translates to CASSTRTSGAGGYNEQFF.

This clonotype showed up many times. The chain couples TRBV25-1 to TRBJ2-3, with D perhaps TRBD1 (8 bases). Trimming shortened V by 3 bases and J by 8 bases, and 18 bases separated the two germline ends. Germline V gene data show CDR1 as MGHDK and CDR2 as SYGVNS. CDR3 length: 15 residues. The CDR3 DNA reads as TGTGCCAGCAGTGATCGGACAGGGAGGGGGAGTACGCAGTATTTT. It translates to CASSDRTGRGSTQYF.

V usage is TRBV5-1 and J usage is TRBJ2-1; 14 bases are shared with TRBD2. CDR1 and CDR2 from the germline V gene are SGHRS and YFSETQ. Trimming cost V 4 bases and J 1 base; bases outside gene matches: 10. This CDR3 spans 19 amino acids. CDR3: CASSPLTSGRAPSYNEQFF. As DNA, the CDR3 is TGCGCCAGCAGCCCACTGACTAGCGGGAGGGCGCCTTCCTACAATGAGCAGTTCTTC. Drawing the rest from reference TRBV5-1 and TRBJ2-1, the complete variable domain is KAGVTQTPRYLIKTRGQQVTLSCSPISGHRSVSWYQQTPGQGLQFLFEYFSETQRNKGNFPGRFSGRQFSNSRSEMNVSTLELGDSALYLCASSPLTSGRAPSYNEQFFGPGTRLTVL.

This clonotype has just a few counts. This sequence joins TRBV5-1 and TRBJ2-5; D is possibly TRBD1 (6 bases). CDR1 and CDR2 (germline): SGHRS, YFSETQ. The CDR3 extends over 13 amino acids. Trimming removed 4 bases from V and 5 bases from J, with 12 bases in between. Here the CDR3 DNA reads TGCGCCAGCAGCGAACAGGGTTGGGAGACCCAGTACTTC. Its translation is CASSEQGWETQYF.

This clonotype has more than one count but fewer than ten. The V and J genes are TRBV20-1 and TRBJ2-1, with D possibly matching TRBD2 (5 bases). The CDR3 consists of 13 residues. Trimming pared 0 bases from V and 12 bases from J, leaving 15 bases between. The germline V gene has CDR1 DFQATT and CDR2 SNEGSKA (reference sequence). CDR3 amino acids: CSARDPGSMVQFF. The CDR3 region has the DNA TGCAGTGCTAGAGACCCGGGGTCCATGGTGCAGTTCTTC.